Below are 20 T cell receptor beta chains sequenced from a single sample in a study of T cell repertoires in cytomegalovirus infection. TCRdb recomputed calls from the reads with MiXCR, one row per CDR3 protein. The sample records about 360,000 distinct CDR3 sequences, over 15% being singletons. Sample: PBMCs. These receptors were collected from a human donor in good health (CMV status not recorded). Some clones in this sample may be carry-over from other donors' samples.

This clonotype has only one observation. The genes are TRBV29-1 and TRBJ2-1, with a possible D match to TRBD1 (6 bases). This CDR3 comprises 14 residues. Trimming took 4 bases from V and 2 from J, leaving 12 bases between them. Germline assignment: CDR1 SQVTM and CDR2 ANQGSEA. CDR3 in amino acids: CSVVGTIPYNEQFF. As DNA, the CDR3 is TGCAGCGTTGTGGGGACAATCCCCTACAATGAGCAGTTCTTC.

Many counts were recorded for this clonotype. The J gene is TRBJ1-5, the V gene TRBV5-3; TRBD1 agrees at 7 bases. TRBV5-3 is reported as an ORF; its role is uncertain. V was clipped by 5 bases and J by 3 bases; unmatched bases: 5. CDR3 size: 14 residues. The CDR3 nucleotides are TGTGCCAGAAGGGATGGACAGGTCAATCAGCCCCAGCATTTT. Translated, it gives CARRDGQVNQPQHF.

V and J are TRBV28 and TRBJ2-5; 10 bases match TRBD1. The germline V gene has CDR1 MDHEN and CDR2 SYDVKM. After removal of 6 bases from V and 4 bases from J, the junction contained 2 bases not matched to a gene. The CDR3 consists of 13 residues. The CDR3 bases are TGTGCCAGCAGGACAGGGGGCATAGAGACCCAGTACTTC. Amino acids: CASRTGGIETQYF.

The chain carries TRBV4-1 and TRBJ2-4; 9 bases are shared with TRBD1. The CDR3 has 18 residues. Germline CDR1 reads MGHRA; CDR2 reads YSYEKL. The J segment lost 8 bases and the V segment lost 1 base, leaving 15 bases of the junction unmatched. CDR3 in amino acids: CASSQGQGGTGPWDIQYF. The CDR3 region has the DNA TGCGCCAGCAGCCAAGGTCAAGGAGGGACAGGGCCTTGGGACATTCAGTACTTC.

The chain is built from TRBV28 and TRBJ2-7, with a tentative D call TRBD1 (5 bases). Germline V gene data show CDR1 as MDHEN and CDR2 as SYDVKM. V lost 4 bases and J 3 bases, leaving 25 bases between the germline ends. The CDR3 totals 18 residues. The CDR3 protein is CASSSPPQGPYSSYEQYF. CDR3 DNA: TGTGCCAGCAGTTCACCGCCGCAGGGCCCCTACTCCAGCTACGAGCAGTACTTC.

This clonotype was seen only a few times. This chain uses TRBV5-6 with TRBJ2-1; possibly TRBD1 or TRBD2 for D (5 bases each). Per the germline V gene, CDR1 is SGHDT and CDR2 is YYEEEE. The V end lost 0 bases, the J end lost 8 bases, and 15 bases lay between the germline ends. The CDR3 totals 15 residues. The chain's CDR3 is CASSLGDRWHDEQFF. CDR3 sequence (DNA): TGTGCCAGCAGCTTGGGGGACCGCTGGCACGATGAGCAGTTCTTC.

The CDR3 coding sequence is TGTGCCAGCAGCCACGACAGGTTCCCCCAGCCCCAGCATTTT. Encoded protein: CASSHDRFPQPQHF. The chain uses TRBV7-9 and TRBJ1-5; D might be TRBD1 (6 bases). Trimming removed 5 bases from V and 7 bases from J, with 15 bases in between. Germline CDR1 SEHNR, CDR2 FQNEAQ (reference sequence). This CDR3 contains 14 residues.

CDR3 sequence (DNA): TGTGCCAGCAGTTCAGGCCGGCCAAGGTTCTTC. Its protein product is CASSSGRPRFF. The chain combines TRBV7-4 with TRBJ2-1; no reliable D call. Between the trimmed V and J ends, which lost 6 bases and 15 bases, there was a span of 15 bases. There are 11 residues in the CDR3. Germline assignment: CDR1 SGHVT and CDR2 SQSDAQ.

This clonotype came up a few times. The J gene is TRBJ2-1, the V gene TRBV29-1; TRBD2 matches 10 bases. Germline CDR1 reads SQVTM; CDR2 reads ANQGSEA. With V trimmed by 7 bases and J by 7 bases, 10 bases remained unmatched. The CDR3 is 14 residues long. CDR3 protein: CSGDRLAGPNEQFF. DNA of the CDR3: TGCAGCGGCGACAGACTAGCGGGCCCTAATGAGCAGTTCTTC.

This clonotype was counted at least ten times. The chain combines TRBV7-8 with TRBJ2-7; D perhaps matches TRBD2 (6 bases). V lost 8 bases and J lost 0, with 14 bases in between. In germline, CDR1 is SGHVS, CDR2 FQNEAQ. This CDR3 spans 14 amino acids. CDR3 sequence (DNA): TGTGCCAGCGGGGGGACGCAGAGCTCCTACGAGCAGTACTTC. This encodes CASGGTQSSYEQYF.

This clonotype occurred many times. The V and J genes are TRBV7-2 and TRBJ2-5, with 8 nucleotides matching TRBD1. V was clipped by 5 bases and J by 4 bases; unmatched bases: 9. CDR3 length: 15 residues. From germline, CDR1 is SGHTA and CDR2 FQGNSA. CDR3 in DNA: TGTGCCAGCAGCGCATACCCAGGGGGCCGAGAGACCCAGTACTTC. Amino acids: CASSAYPGGRETQYF.

This clonotype was picked up a small number of times. V and J are TRBV19 and TRBJ1-5; D unresolved. The CDR3 is 14 residues long. Germline V gene sequence: CDR1 LNHDA, CDR2 SQIVND (reference sequence). Trimming took off 5 bases at V and 3 bases at J, with 11 bases between the two ends. CDR3 nucleotides: TGTGCCAGTAGTTCTCCGTGGTCCAATCAGCCCCAGCATTTT. Protein product: CASSSPWSNQPQHF.

The rearrangement uses TRBV29-1 and TRBJ2-1, with D tentatively TRBD1 (6 bases). This CDR3 region has 13 residues. Germline V gives CDR1 SQVTM, CDR2 ANQGSEA. Trimming shortened V by 8 bases and J by 3 bases, and 14 bases separated the two germline ends. The CDR3 spells CSTRRGSYNEQFF. CDR3 in DNA: TGCAGCACTAGAAGGGGGAGCTACAATGAGCAGTTCTTC.

This clonotype was found many times. This chain uses TRBV7-2 with TRBJ2-1; D perhaps matches TRBD2 (7 bases). This CDR3 region has 15 residues. Germline assignment: CDR1 SGHTA and CDR2 FQGNSA. Trimming shortened V by 4 bases and J by 8 bases, and 18 bases separated the two germline ends. The DNA for the CDR3 is TGTGCCAGCAGCTGGGGATCTGGGGGGGCATATGAGCAGTTCTTC. Its protein is CASSWGSGGAYEQFF.

The chain recombines TRBV20-1 with TRBJ1-3, with D possibly being TRBD1 (5 bases). The CDR3 runs 16 residues. Per germline, CDR1 DFQATT and CDR2 SNEGSKA (reference sequence). Deletions cut 6 bases from V and 0 bases from J, with 18 bases between. The CDR3 reads CSATDSIISSGNTIYF. The CDR3 nucleotides are TGCAGTGCAACCGACAGCATTATATCCTCTGGAAACACCATATATTTT.

This clonotype was observed at least ten times. The V gene is TRBV7-2, the J gene TRBJ2-4; D is possibly TRBD2 (6 bases). V dropped 2 bases and J dropped 1 base, with 18 bases sitting between them. The CDR3 is made up of 18 amino acids. Germline CDR1 is SGHTA and CDR2 is FQGNSA. DNA for the CDR3: TGTGCCAGCAGCTTAATTCCGGGAGCCCCCGAGGCCAAAAACATTCAGTACTTC. Protein: CASSLIPGAPEAKNIQYF.

V usage is TRBV15 and J usage is TRBJ2-3; 7 nucleotides match TRBD1. Germline CDR1 and CDR2: LNHNV and YYDKDF (reference sequence). This CDR3 is built from 16 residues. V gave up 1 base and J gave up 4 bases; unmatched junction bases: 8. The CDR3 nucleotides are TGTGCCACCAGCAGAGGGCCGGTACAGGGGTCAGATACGCAGTATTTT. Protein sequence: CATSRGPVQGSDTQYF.

The table lists this clonotype with many counts. This sequence joins TRBV7-9 and TRBJ2-5; weak D call: TRBD2 (5 bases). V lost 4 bases and J lost 4, with 19 bases in between. This CDR3 is built from 16 residues. Germline lookup yields CDR1 SEHNR and CDR2 FQNEAQ (reference sequence). CDR3 sequence reads: CASSSGTSDYRETQYF. As DNA, the CDR3 is TGTGCCAGCAGCTCTGGTACCTCAGACTACCGAGAGACCCAGTACTTC. Using reference TRBV7-9 and TRBJ2-5 for the parts outside the CDR3, the full variable domain is DTGVSQNPRHKITKRGQNVTFRCDPISEHNRLYWYRQTLGQGPEFLTYFQNEAQLEKSRLLSDRFSAERPKGSFSTLEIQRTEQGDSAMYLCASSSGTSDYRETQYFGPGTRLLVL.

The J gene is TRBJ1-1, the V gene TRBV2; no reliable D call. Germline lookup yields CDR1 SNHLY and CDR2 FYNNEI. Trimming cost V 6 bases and J 0 bases, with 11 bases left between them. The CDR3 totals 14 residues. The CDR3 spells CASRLDRMNTEAFF. CDR3 DNA sequence: TGTGCCAGCAGATTAGACCGAATGAACACTGAAGCTTTCTTT. Full variable domain (outside the CDR3, taken from reference TRBV2 and TRBJ1-1): EPEVTQTPSHQVTQMGQEVILRCVPISNHLYFYWYRQILGQKVEFLVSFYNNEISEKSEIFDDQFSVERPDGSNFTLKIRSTKLEDSAMYFCASRLDRMNTEAFFGQGTRLTVV.

This clonotype was picked up a small number of times. The V and J genes are TRBV7-8 and TRBJ1-1; possibly TRBD1 for D (6 bases). CDR3 length equals 15 residues. Germline CDR1 is SGHVS and CDR2 is FQNEAQ. Trimming shortened V by 1 base and J by 1 base, and 10 bases separated the two germline ends. CDR3 protein: CASSLVGQRNTEAFF. CDR3 nucleotides: TGTGCCAGCAGCTTAGTAGGACAGAGGAACACTGAAGCTTTCTTT.